Below, 4 T cell receptor beta chains from the same sample are listed, as sequenced in a study of blood T cell repertoires in COVID-19. Here immunoSEQ multiplex PCR was the method, and the copy in TCRdb shows in-frame clones only, minus some. The sample yields approximately 110,000 clones, about four fifths seen once. Sequencing was done on a sample of peripheral blood. The receptors originated from a woman between 40 and 50 years old with acute or convalescent COVID-19.

V and J are TRBV6-6 and TRBJ2-7; 7 positions match TRBD1. In germline, CDR1 is MNHNY, CDR2 SVGAGI (reference sequence). CDR3 length equals 15 residues. V shed 2 bases and J 2 bases; nucleotides not matched to a gene: 6. In DNA form, the CDR3 reads TGTGCCAGCAGTTACGTTCAACAGGGGACCTACGAGCAGTACTTC. It encodes CASSYVQQGTYEQYF.

This chain joins TRBV7-2 and TRBJ2-5; 7 bases are shared with TRBD2. CDR1 is SGHTA, CDR2 FQGNSA, per germline. The V and J ends lost 5 bases and 3 bases, in that order; junction bases with no gene match: 6. This CDR3 is 14 amino acids long. The CDR3 reads CASSLMGGEETQYF. Here the CDR3 DNA reads TGTGCCAGCAGCCTAATGGGGGGGGAAGAGACCCAGTACTTC.

The CDR3 is CASSLSMGPTGELFF. Written as DNA, the CDR3 is TGCGCCAGCAGCTTGTCAATGGGGCCAACCGGGGAGCTGTTTTTT. The chain combines TRBV5-1 with TRBJ2-2; tentatively, D is TRBD1 (5 bases). The germline CDR1 and CDR2 sequences are SGHRS and YFSETQ. The V end was cut by 1 base, the J end by 5 bases, with 12 bases between. The CDR3 runs to 15 residues.

The V call is TRBV28, the J call TRBJ2-7; D is unclear. Germline V lookup: CDR1 MDHEN, CDR2 SYDVKM. Deletions cut 8 bases from V and 3 bases from J, with 5 bases between. This CDR3 region has 10 residues. The CDR3: CASGIYEQYF. In DNA, the CDR3 is TGTGCCAGCGGCATCTACGAGCAGTACTTC.